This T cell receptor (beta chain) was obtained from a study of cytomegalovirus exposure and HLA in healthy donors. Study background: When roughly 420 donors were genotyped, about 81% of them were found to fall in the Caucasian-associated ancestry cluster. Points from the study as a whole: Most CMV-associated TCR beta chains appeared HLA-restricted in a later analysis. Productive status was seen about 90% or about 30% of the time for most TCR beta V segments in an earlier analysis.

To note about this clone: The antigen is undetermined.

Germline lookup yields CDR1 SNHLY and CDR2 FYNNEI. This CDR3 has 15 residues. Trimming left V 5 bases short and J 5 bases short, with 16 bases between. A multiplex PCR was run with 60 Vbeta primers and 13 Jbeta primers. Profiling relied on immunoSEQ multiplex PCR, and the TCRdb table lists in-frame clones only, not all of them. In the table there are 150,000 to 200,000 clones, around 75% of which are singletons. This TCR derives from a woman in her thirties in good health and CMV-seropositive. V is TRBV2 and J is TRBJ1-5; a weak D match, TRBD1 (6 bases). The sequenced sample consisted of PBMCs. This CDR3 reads CASSSTNPGDQPQHF. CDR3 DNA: TGTGCCAGCAGTTCGACCAACCCAGGGGATCAGCCCCAGCATTTT. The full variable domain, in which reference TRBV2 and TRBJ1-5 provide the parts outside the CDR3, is EPEVTQTPSHQVTQMGQEVILRCVPISNHLYFYWYRQILGQKVEFLVSFYNNEISEKSEIFDDQFSVERPDGSNFTLKIRSTKLEDSAMYFCASSSTNPGDQPQHFGDGTRLSIL.